Given below is one TCR beta chain in context. Its antigen is unidentified. Individual cDNA molecules received unique molecular identifiers. MiXCR, run by TCRdb on the 5' RACE reads, gives a single entry per CDR3 protein. The table shows around 57,000 distinct CDR3 sequences, with around 8% occurring only once. This record comes from a study of early T cells in non-severe SARS-CoV-2 infection. The overall study: Bulk RNA from unsorted whole blood was sequenced; chains were unpaired. Study conclusions and caveats: Missing private and CD4 specificities, VDJdb matching favored anti-spike CD8 responses.

The CDR3 is made up of 13 amino acids. Trimming cost V 5 bases and J 4 bases, with 9 bases left between them. The material sequenced was whole blood. The chain links TRBV12-3 or TRBV12-4 to TRBJ2-1; D might be TRBD2 (5 bases). The clonotype was recovered from an adult who was a healthcare worker with PCR-confirmed SARS-CoV-2 infection or an uninfected control (not recorded which). In DNA, the CDR3 is TGTGCCAGCAGTGGGCTAGCTTACAATGAGCAGTTCTTC. Translation gives CASSGLAYNEQFF.